The T cell receptor (beta chain) under discussion was sequenced for a study of cytomegalovirus exposure and HLA in healthy donors. Trimming removed 8 bases from V and 0 bases from J; junction bases left unmatched: 18. CDR1 is SEHNR and CDR2 is FQNEAQ in the germline V gene (reference sequence). The CDR3 length is 19 residues. This clone was found once. Antigen specificity is unknown. Clones were read by immunoSEQ multiplex PCR, and TCRdb kept only the in-frame ones, dropping some. The repertoire has roughly 48,000 clones, around 90% of them found once; the top ten carry 6.7%. Study results and limitations: The study labeled 150 or so TCR beta chains cytomegalovirus-associated. In vitro checks showed that a few CMV-associated chains really do target CMV antigens.

Donors came from a validation cohort of about 110 subjects, distinct from the first 666-subject cohort. The receptor comes from a woman in her 30s in good health and CMV-seronegative. The specimen sequenced was PBMCs. The chain combines TRBV7-9 with TRBJ2-7; TRBD1 agrees at 11 bases. CDR3 nucleotide sequence: TGTGCCAGCGCAGCTTTTAGGACAGGGGGCGCCGGCTTCTCCTACGAGCAGTACTTC. Protein: CASAAFRTGGAGFSYEQYF.